Shown below are 14 T cell receptor beta chains from a single sample sequenced in a study of blood T cell repertoires in COVID-19. Repertoires were generated with immunoSEQ multiplex PCR, while TCRdb's copy carries only in-frame clones and drops some. The sample holds about 99,000 clones, 79% seen once. The source material was peripheral blood. Receptors were obtained from a woman aged 80 or over with active or convalescent COVID-19.

This sequence joins TRBV6-5 and TRBJ2-7, with a possible D match to TRBD2 (7 bases). V was pared by 7 bases and J by 2 bases, with 18 bases between. Germline V gives CDR1 MNHEY, CDR2 SVGAGI. The CDR3 contains 15 residues. CDR3 nucleotides: TGTGCCAGCAAGAGAGGACTAGGGGACACCTACGAGCAGTACTTC. Translating gives CASKRGLGDTYEQYF.

The chain links TRBV2 to TRBJ2-5; D call uncertain. Trimming removed 5 bases from V and 1 base from J, with 11 bases in between. CDR1 and CDR2 (germline): SNHLY, FYNNEI. The CDR3 covers 14 residues. The DNA of the CDR3 is TGTGCCAGCAGTTTTCTTTCGGTCCAAGAGACCCAGTACTTC. Encoded protein: CASSFLSVQETQYF.

The chain joins TRBV7-7 to TRBJ2-3, with 15 bases that match TRBD2. V gave up 4 bases and J gave up 5 bases; unmatched junction bases: 1. The CDR3 is made up of 15 amino acids. The germline gives CDR1 SSHAT, CDR2 FNYEAQ (reference sequence). CDR3 in amino acids: CASSSGLAGGDTQYF. Here the CDR3 DNA reads TGTGCCAGCAGCTCGGGACTAGCGGGGGGAGATACGCAGTATTTT.

The V and J genes are TRBV7-2 and TRBJ2-7; perhaps TRBD2 as D (7 bases). Germline CDR1 SGHTA, CDR2 FQGNSA. V was cut by 1 base and J by 2 bases, with 12 bases left in between. This CDR3 region has 15 residues. The CDR3 DNA follows: TGTGCCAGCAGCTTAGTAGGGGGGGAGACCTACGAGCAGTACTTC. This sequence encodes CASSLVGGETYEQYF.

The V call is TRBV6-6, the J call TRBJ2-2, with no clear D. CDR1 is MNHNY and CDR2 is SVGAGI in the germline V gene (reference sequence). The CDR3 has 15 amino acids. V was clipped by 2 bases and J by 6 bases, with 13 bases between them. CDR3 sequence: CASSYAARLPGELFF. As DNA, the CDR3 is TGTGCCAGCAGTTACGCGGCGCGGTTGCCCGGGGAGCTGTTTTTT.

The V and J genes are TRBV29-1 and TRBJ2-1; 7 bases fit TRBD2. The CDR3 covers 14 residues. Germline CDR1 SQVTM, CDR2 ANQGSEA. Losses at the gene ends were 4 bases for V and 0 bases for J; bases not matched to a gene: 3. This CDR3 is CSVGGGSSYNEQFF. The CDR3, as DNA: TGCAGCGTTGGAGGCGGGAGCTCCTACAATGAGCAGTTCTTC.

The chain is built from TRBV4-1 and TRBJ1-5; 9 bases agree with TRBD1. This CDR3 comprises 17 residues. The V segment lost 1 base and the J segment 3 bases; nucleotides outside the gene matches: 7. Per the germline V gene, CDR1 is MGHRA and CDR2 is YSYEKL. The CDR3 region is CASSQVGDRVYNQPQHF. The CDR3 DNA follows: TGCGCCAGCAGCCAAGTAGGGGACAGGGTCTACAATCAGCCCCAGCATTTT.

This chain uses TRBV5-1 with TRBJ1-6; no firm D call. This CDR3 has 14 amino acids. The germline V and J ends were trimmed by 0 bases and 6 bases, with 7 bases remaining between them. Looked up from germline, CDR1 is SGHRS and CDR2 is YFSETQ. The CDR3 DNA follows: TGCGCCAGCAGCTTGGGGCCTTCTAATTCACCCCTCCACTTT. This translates into CASSLGPSNSPLHF.

This clone was recorded only once. V and J are TRBV19 and TRBJ2-1; the match to TRBD2 covers 14 bases. This CDR3 spans 15 amino acids. V was pared by 11 bases and J by 9 bases, with 12 bases of the junction left unmatched. Germline V gives CDR1 LNHDA, CDR2 SQIVND (reference sequence). The CDR3 sequence: CASSGGTSGSIEQFF. CDR3 bases: TGTGCCTCATCAGGGGGGACTAGCGGGAGTATTGAGCAGTTCTTC. Based on the CDR3 plus reference TRBV19 and TRBJ2-1, the full variable domain is DGGITQSPKYLFRKEGQNVTLSCEQNLNHDAMYWYRQDPGQGLRLIYYSQIVNDFQKGDIAEGYSVSREKKESFPLTVTSAQKNPTAFYLCASSGGTSGSIEQFFGPGTRLTVL.

This clone has a single count. The J gene is TRBJ1-5, the V gene TRBV19; perhaps TRBD1 as D (5 bases). The CDR3 sequence is 14 residues long. Germline CDR1 and CDR2: LNHDA and SQIVND (reference sequence). V was clipped by 7 bases and J by 4 bases, with 14 bases between them. CDR3 amino acids: CASNSRTSNQPQHF. The CDR3 nucleotides are TGTGCCAGTAATAGCAGGACATCAAATCAGCCCCAGCATTTT.

The CDR3 DNA sequence: TGTGCCAGCCATATCCCGGGGGGCCAAGCCACCCCGATCTATGGCTACACCTTC. Protein product: CASHIPGGQATPIYGYTF. This chain connects TRBV27 to TRBJ1-2, with D maybe TRBD1 (6 bases). V was pared by 8 bases and J by 4 bases, with 29 bases between. CDR3 size: 18 residues. CDR1 and CDR2 from the germline V gene are MNHEY and SMNVEV (reference sequence).

The chain uses TRBV4-3 and TRBJ2-7, with 9 bases lining up with TRBD1. The ends lost 3 bases at V and 4 bases at J; junction bases unmatched: 10. CDR1 and CDR2 (germline): LGHNA, YSLEER. The length of the CDR3 is 16 residues. As DNA, the CDR3 is TGCGCCAGCAGCCAGACCGGGACAGGGTATCGATACGAGCAGTACTTC. Protein: CASSQTGTGYRYEQYF.

This clone has a single count. V and J are TRBV4-2 and TRBJ1-4; TRBD1 agrees at 12 bases. The CDR3 runs to 17 residues. Losses at the gene ends were 4 bases for V and 1 base for J; bases not matched to a gene: 4. In germline, CDR1 is LGHNA, CDR2 YNFKEQ. CDR3 sequence reads: CASSPGQGAITNEKLFF. The CDR3 region has the DNA TGTGCCAGCAGCCCGGGACAGGGGGCGATAACTAATGAAAAACTGTTTTTT.

The genes are TRBV5-6 and TRBJ2-5, with 11 bases lining up with TRBD2. From germline, CDR1 is SGHDT and CDR2 YYEEEE. The CDR3 consists of 18 residues. The junction had 11 bases not matched to a gene; V was cut back by 0 bases and J by 4 bases. The CDR3 coding sequence is TGTGCCAGCAGCTTGGCGCCCCAACTAGCGGGAGAGGGAGAGACCCAGTACTTC. It specifies CASSLAPQLAGEGETQYF.